The clone carrying this T cell receptor (beta chain) was counted a few times. Its specificity is unknown. This specimen belongs to a study of CD8 T cells in ankylosing spondylitis. The study, taken as a whole, reports: Relatively rare in peripheral blood, disease-linked clones were also CD8+. In reactive arthritis synovial fluid and blood, some motif variants had been reported before. Matched synovial fluid from ankylosing spondylitis patients was reported to be enriched for disease-linked clones. What seemed typical of ankylosing spondylitis blood was a TCR beta motif built from eight highly homologous variants.

By quantitative 5'-RACE with molecular barcodes, the TCR beta libraries were made. TCRdb analysed the 5' RACE reads with MiXCR anew, one entry per CDR3 protein. The sample has about 800,000 distinct CDR3 sequences; about 11% are singletons. The CDR3 spans 12 residues. V lost 6 bases to trimming and J lost 6 bases, with 14 bases between them. Germline V lookup: CDR1 SQVTM, CDR2 ANQGSEA. The receptor comes from a male donor with ankylosing spondylitis. The J gene is TRBJ1-2, the V gene TRBV29-1; D is ambiguous. The material sequenced was blood, either unsorted or a sorted T cell fraction (not recorded which). The CDR3 DNA reads TGCAGCGTCCTTGAGGGAACGGATGGCTACACCTTC. Its translation: CSVLEGTDGYTF.